The present T cell receptor beta chain was sequenced within a study of read filtering for tumor transcriptome and immune sequencing. Study summary: Mean patient age was approximately 66 years, range about 45 to 90; 17 male, 11 to 15 female. Whole-transcriptome libraries were prepared after DNase treatment. TCR-mapped reads were about 3.5 to 11 million with IR-seq versus about 85 to 1,300 with RNA-seq. Whole-study results and caveats: Compared with RNA-seq, IR-seq gave much higher clonotype depth and reliability.

On this clonotype itself: No antigen is known for it. The junction departs from germline at one end; a sequencing error may be responsible.

The length of the CDR3 is 13 residues. Looked up from germline, CDR1 is MDHEN and CDR2 is SYDVKM. Molecular barcoded adaptors covering alpha/delta and beta/gamma chains were used on roughly 400 ng RNA. TCRdb passed the reads through MiXCR, listing each CDR3 protein once. The data hold roughly 41,000 distinct CDR3 sequences, with approximately 15% observed a single time. The genes are TRBV28 and TRBJ1-1; 10 bases align to TRBD1. This sequence was found in a donor aged 40 or older with multiple myeloma. Source material: a population of CD138-negative cells sorted from bone marrow. Written as DNA, the CDR3 is TGTGCCTGCAGGAGGACAGGGGGTCGTGAAGCTTTCTTT. Translated, it gives CACRRTGGREAFF.